What follows are 9 T cell receptor beta chains derived from one specimen sequenced in a study of T cells in Graves' hyperthyroidism and ophthalmopathy. Amplification targeted TCR beta CDR3 regions from RNA transcripts. The TCR CDR3 first-round RT-PCR relied on the HTBI primer set. MiXCR was run by TCRdb on the multiplex PCR reads, yielding one entry per CDR3 protein. The sample includes 550,000 to 800,000 distinct CDR3 sequences, 17% of them seen just once. The sample was blood. These receptors came from a man in his forties or fifties with Graves' hyperthyroidism.

The rearrangement uses TRBV5-1 and TRBJ2-7; the D is unclear. V lost 0 bases to trimming and J lost 0 bases, with 10 bases between them. The CDR3 contains 15 residues. Germline loops: CDR1 SGHRS, CDR2 YFSETQ. CDR3 nucleotides: TGCGCCAGCAGCTTGGAGGCAGGAGTCTCCTACGAGCAGTACTTC. As protein: CASSLEAGVSYEQYF.

This clonotype was seen many times. The rearrangement links TRBV2 to TRBJ2-1; a weak D match, TRBD2 (5 bases). The ends were cut back, 6 bases at V and 3 bases at J, with 15 bases in the middle. The CDR3 spans 15 residues. Germline assignment: CDR1 SNHLY and CDR2 FYNNEI. The DNA of the CDR3 is TGTGCCAGCAGAGAGAGCGGAGAGATCTACAATGAGCAGTTCTTC. Residues: CASRESGEIYNEQFF. The full variable domain, rest sourced from reference TRBV2 and TRBJ2-1, is EPEVTQTPSHQVTQMGQEVILRCVPISNHLYFYWYRQILGQKVEFLVSFYNNEISEKSEIFDDQFSVERPDGSNFTLKIRSTKLEDSAMYFCASRESGEIYNEQFFGPGTRLTVL.

This clonotype occurred a few times. This chain uses TRBV28 with TRBJ2-7; no firm D call. Trimming shortened V by 3 bases and J by 6 bases, and 9 bases separated the two germline ends. The CDR3 runs to 12 residues. Germline-derived CDR1 and CDR2 are MDHEN and SYDVKM. CDR3 protein: CASSLRSSEQYF. Here the CDR3 DNA reads TGTGCCAGCAGTTTGCGTAGTTCCGAGCAGTACTTC.

This clonotype has just a few counts. CDR3 region: CSARPRQGGAGATYNEQFF. CDR3 coding DNA: TGCAGTGCTAGGCCTAGACAGGGTGGGGCGGGGGCAACCTACAATGAGCAGTTCTTC. V gene TRBV20-1 combines with J gene TRBJ2-1; D assignment may be TRBD1 or TRBD2 (7 bases each). Germline V gene sequence: CDR1 DFQATT, CDR2 SNEGSKA (reference sequence). V shed 3 bases and J shed 2 bases, with 26 bases lying between them. The CDR3 is made up of 19 amino acids.

This clonotype has only a few counts. The V gene is TRBV28, the J gene TRBJ1-5, with D possibly TRBD1 on 5 matching bases. V was cut by 6 bases and J by 1 base, with 16 bases left in between. Germline V gene data show CDR1 as MDHEN and CDR2 as SYDVKM. The CDR3 contains 16 residues. CDR3 loop: CASRTSGFVSNQPQHF. The CDR3 DNA reads as TGTGCCAGCAGGACGTCAGGGTTCGTCAGCAATCAGCCCCAGCATTTT.

In this sample, this clonotype turned up many times. The chain employs TRBV28 and TRBJ2-7; D gene ambiguous. The CDR3 is made up of 12 amino acids. The germline V gene encodes CDR1 MDHEN and CDR2 SYDVKM. The ends were cut back, 8 bases at V and 6 bases at J, with 14 bases in the middle. The CDR3 region is CASGSARLEQYF. The CDR3, as DNA: TGTGCCAGCGGCTCGGCGCGTCTCGAGCAGTACTTC.

This clonotype was counted many times. The chain couples TRBV6-1 to TRBJ1-1; TRBD1 agrees at 8 bases. This CDR3 is built from 16 residues. The J segment lost 7 bases and the V segment lost 5 bases, leaving 15 bases of the junction unmatched. The germline V gene encodes CDR1 MNHNS and CDR2 SASEGT. The DNA of the CDR3 is TGTGCCAGCAGTTACCGGCCCAGGACAGGGTCGGGTGAAGCTTTCTTT. Amino acid sequence: CASSYRPRTGSGEAFF.

The rearrangement uses TRBV4-3 and TRBJ2-3, with TRBD2 identical over 7 bases. This CDR3 has 15 amino acids. Per the germline V gene, CDR1 is LGHNA and CDR2 is YSLEER. Losses at the gene ends were 5 bases for V and 4 bases for J; bases not matched to a gene: 9. The CDR3 spells CASSSLAGAADTQYF. The CDR3 DNA is TGCGCCAGCAGCTCGTTGGCGGGAGCGGCAGATACGCAGTATTTT.

This clonotype was observed a handful of times. The CDR3 DNA reads TGCAGCGTTGTGACGGTGGCGGGCTACGAGCAGTACTTC. This codes for CSVVTVAGYEQYF. The rearrangement uses TRBV29-1 and TRBJ2-7; D is perhaps TRBD2 (5 bases). Germline values: CDR1 SQVTM, CDR2 ANQGSEA. The CDR3 is 13 residues long. V shed 4 bases and J shed 3 bases, with 13 bases lying between them.